This TCR beta chain was observed in a study of blood T cell repertoires in COVID-19 (dated by TCRdb to about 2020). Regarding the research as a whole: Samples covering the acute and convalescent phases of COVID-19 were provided by collaborators in the United States, Italy and Spain. The prospective study material was composed of cDNA or gDNA derived from T cells, B-cell-depleted T cells, or PBMCs. The dataset comprised deeply sampled blood TCRbeta repertoires from subjects exposed to, actively infected with, or recovered from COVID-19. A freely available public database, intended as a resource for researchers studying the immune response to SARS-CoV-2, is where the repertoires were released. The samples were drawn from the first 160 participants of the ongoing ImmuneRACE study and from some 1,300 subjects provided by 6 global collaborators. Sample metadata almost always included a de-identified subject ID, COVID-19 status, age in years and sex. HLA class I and class II types, where available, came from metadata supplied by the sample provider rather than from assay-based typing.

Of note for this clone: Its target antigen remains unknown. An end of the junction does not agree with germline; a read error may underlie this.

TCRbeta CDR3 regions were amplified from genomic DNA by means of the immunoSEQ Assay, a bias-controlled multiplex PCR. The authors' analysis ran thus. Nucleated cell counts per sample were estimated from amplification of reference gene primers within the assay. To quantify the absolute abundance of each unique TCRbeta CDR3 rearrangement, sequence reads were collapsed and filtered. For each sample, productive Simpson clonality was calculated as the square root of Simpson's diversity index across productive rearrangements. TCRdb re-hosts the immuneACCESS table, in-frame sequences only. Its copies lack some clones; in the studies checked, an unresolved V gene accounts for under half of them, and the cause for the rest is not known. D and trimming were read from the DNA, whereas the V and J calls and clone size are those reported in that table. This sample holds some 240,000 clones; around 90% were observed only once. 3.1% of the sample comes from the top ten.

Participants in the prospective study were aged about 18 to 90 years, lived in about two dozen United States geographic areas, and enrolled through a virtual design. In the prospective study, participants were assigned to cohorts based on the clinical history participants reported in a screening survey and a study questionnaire. Exposed participants had been in contact with someone with a PCR-confirmed or clinician-diagnosed COVID-19 case within 2 weeks of study entry. Mobile phlebotomists in the prospective study collected whole blood, serum and a nasopharyngeal or oropharyngeal swab from every participant. Prospective study participants could optionally give additional blood draws and questionnaires over an approximately two-month period. Before DNA extraction, prospective study blood samples were shipped either frozen or at room temperature. The paper as a whole reports these results and caveats: How much clinical and demographic metadata was included differed by source and by participant, and the metadata was provided uncurated.

This clonotype was sampled from a woman aged 40 to 50 who had been exposed to COVID-19. The sample comprised PBMCs or T cells enriched from blood (not recorded which).

This receptor carries the CDR3 CASSLAGQGSRNYGYTF. The nucleotide sequence is given as TGTGCCAGCAGCTTGGCTGGACAGGGAAGTAGGAACTATGGCTACACCTTC. The sequence is built from TRBV5-1 and TRBJ1-2, with 8 bases matching TRBD1. The germline V gene yields SGHRS for CDR1 and YFSETQ for CDR2. Including cysteine and phenylalanine, the CDR3 has 17 amino acids. Only the CDR3 DNA stays, 51 bases, in frame from base 1.